Below are 26 T cell receptor beta chains sequenced from a single sample in a study of T cell responses to AZD1222 COVID-19 vaccine. The method was immunoSEQ multiplex PCR; TCRdb's version includes in-frame clones alone and lacks a portion of them. The data contain about 130,000 clones, over 75% of them singletons. The sequences come from peripheral blood, collected on day 0 of AZD1222 vaccination. These receptors originate from an adult in good health.

The chain employs TRBV19 and TRBJ1-2; D may be TRBD1 (6 bases). Looked up from germline, CDR1 is LNHDA and CDR2 is SQIVND (reference sequence). CDR3 length: 16 residues. V lost 6 bases and J 6 bases, leaving 23 bases between the germline ends. The CDR3 is CASRRSDVGGADGYTF. The CDR3 DNA sequence: TGTGCCAGTAGGAGGTCGGATGTGGGGGGCGCGGATGGCTACACCTTC.

The chain carries TRBV6-6 and TRBJ1-2; D possibly corresponds to TRBD1 (6 bases). Germline CDR1 MNHNY, CDR2 SVGAGI (reference sequence). Trimming took off 4 bases at V and 4 bases at J, with 16 bases between the two ends. The CDR3 has 15 amino acids. Here the CDR3 reads CASSLDGGATYGYTF. CDR3 bases: TGTGCCAGCAGTTTGGACGGGGGGGCCACCTATGGCTACACCTTC.

The genes are TRBV5-4 and TRBJ2-7; 14 bases align to TRBD2. The germline V gene encodes CDR1 SGHNT and CDR2 YYREEE (reference sequence). The CDR3 sequence is 16 residues long. Trimming at V came to 4 bases and at J to 3 bases, leaving 6 bases not matched to a gene. The CDR3 sequence is CASSLRTSGGYYEQYF. The CDR3 nucleotides are TGTGCCAGCAGCCTGAGGACTAGCGGGGGGTACTACGAGCAGTACTTC.

The chain carries TRBV6-4 and TRBJ2-7, with 10 bases that match TRBD1. CDR3 size: 13 residues. V lost 5 bases to trimming and J lost 5 bases; unmatched junction nucleotides: 3. Per the germline V gene, CDR1 is MRHNA and CDR2 is SNTAGT. CDR3 sequence reads: CASSRTGGDEQYF. The CDR3 bases are TGTGCCAGCAGTAGGACAGGGGGTGACGAGCAGTACTTC.

The chain employs TRBV12-3 or TRBV12-4 and TRBJ2-7; tentatively, D is TRBD1 (6 bases). The CDR3 covers 13 residues. V lost 7 bases and J lost 4, with 14 bases in between. CDR3 coding DNA: TGTGCCAGCACTTATTGGCAGGGGTACGAGCAGTACTTC. This codes for CASTYWQGYEQYF.

This clone was seen a single time. This sequence joins TRBV7-6 and TRBJ2-2, with D tentatively TRBD2 (5 bases). Germline V gives CDR1 SGHVS, CDR2 FNYEAQ. The length of the CDR3 is 14 residues. V was cut by 5 bases and J by 1 base, with 8 bases left in between. The CDR3, as DNA: TGTGCCAGCAGCCGACGGGAGAACACCGGGGAGCTGTTTTTT. Its protein is CASSRRENTGELFF.

CDR3 coding DNA: TGCAGCGTTGCCGGGGGGAGGCAAGGCTACACCTTC. It yields the protein CSVAGGRQGYTF. The gene calls are TRBV29-1 and TRBJ1-2, with D perhaps matching TRBD1 (5 bases). V lost 4 bases and J 8 bases, leaving 14 bases between the germline ends. CDR3 length: 12 residues. Germline V gene data show CDR1 as SQVTM and CDR2 as ANQGSEA.

The rearrangement uses TRBV19 and TRBJ2-6, with TRBD1 as a possible D gene (6 bases). V was cut by 3 bases and J by 4 bases, with 19 bases left in between. The CDR3 is 18 amino acids. In germline, CDR1 is LNHDA, CDR2 SQIVND (reference sequence). The CDR3 sequence is CASSMRGTPVLGANVLTF. As DNA, the CDR3 is TGTGCCAGTAGTATGAGGGGGACACCGGTTCTAGGGGCCAACGTCCTGACTTTC.

V usage is TRBV20-1 and J usage is TRBJ1-5; 7 bases fit TRBD1. The CDR3 totals 13 residues. Germline V CDR1 and CDR2: DFQATT, SNEGSKA (reference sequence). The V segment lost 3 bases and the J segment 4 bases; nucleotides outside the gene matches: 3. Here the CDR3 DNA reads TGCAGTGCTAGTTCAGGGGGGAATCAGCCCCAGCATTTT. Its protein product is CSASSGGNQPQHF.

The rearrangement uses TRBV5-1 and TRBJ1-1, with D possibly matching TRBD1 (6 bases). The CDR3 is 15 amino acids. V was trimmed by 0 bases and J by 1 base, leaving 10 bases between them. Germline loops: CDR1 SGHRS, CDR2 YFSETQ. The CDR3 region is CASSLVGGGNTEAFF. The CDR3 DNA reads TGCGCCAGCAGCTTGGTCGGAGGGGGGAACACTGAAGCTTTCTTT.

The chain links TRBV5-6 to TRBJ2-7; TRBD2 is a possible D gene (5 bases). Between the trimmed V and J ends, which lost 0 bases and 7 bases, there was a span of 14 bases. The V gene's germline CDR1 is SGHDT and CDR2 YYEEEE. This CDR3 spans 14 amino acids. CDR3 nucleotides: TGTGCCAGCAGCTTGGCCGCTTCTTCGGGGGAGCAGTACTTC. Protein product: CASSLAASSGEQYF.

The chain links TRBV5-1 to TRBJ2-1, with 7 positions matching TRBD2. Germline V gives CDR1 SGHRS, CDR2 YFSETQ. CDR3 size: 15 residues. V dropped 0 bases and J dropped 4; count of bases not matched to a gene: 4. The CDR3 DNA follows: TGCGCCAGCAGCTTGGCTGCGGGGGTTTACAATGAGCAGTTCTTC. Protein sequence: CASSLAAGVYNEQFF. Using reference TRBV5-1 and TRBJ2-1 for the parts outside the CDR3, the full variable domain is KAGVTQTPRYLIKTRGQQVTLSCSPISGHRSVSWYQQTPGQGLQFLFEYFSETQRNKGNFPGRFSGRQFSNSRSEMNVSTLELGDSALYLCASSLAAGVYNEQFFGPGTRLTVL.

The rearrangement uses TRBV29-1 and TRBJ1-1; TRBD1 matches 11 bases. This CDR3 has 14 amino acids. CDR1 and CDR2 from the germline V gene are SQVTM and ANQGSEA. The ends lost 6 bases at V and 5 bases at J; junction bases unmatched: 8. The CDR3 DNA reads TGCAGCGTGGCCCCGGGACAGGGGGGGACTGAAGCTTTCTTT. Residues: CSVAPGQGGTEAFF.

The chain combines TRBV15 with TRBJ2-5; 9 nucleotides line up with TRBD1. This CDR3 is built from 15 residues. The trim removed 5 bases at V and 2 bases at J, leaving 6 bases unmatched. Germline assignment: CDR1 LNHNV and CDR2 YYDKDF (reference sequence). The CDR3 protein is CATSYGTGPQETQYF. CDR3 nucleotide sequence: TGTGCCACCAGCTACGGGACAGGGCCACAAGAGACCCAGTACTTC.

The V gene is TRBV29-1, the J gene TRBJ2-1; tentatively, D is TRBD2 (7 bases). There are 13 residues in the CDR3. V lost 4 bases and J lost 3, with 10 bases in between. Germline values: CDR1 SQVTM, CDR2 ANQGSEA. CDR3 residues: CSVGGGGYNEQFF. CDR3 DNA sequence: TGCAGCGTTGGGGGAGGGGGCTACAATGAGCAGTTCTTC.

This chain joins TRBV5-1 and TRBJ1-1, with 8 bases matching TRBD1. The germline CDR1 and CDR2 sequences are SGHRS and YFSETQ. J was trimmed by 6 bases and V by 4 bases; bases with no gene match: 5. CDR3 length: 13 amino acids. CDR3 sequence: CASSLGQEAEAFF. The CDR3 coding sequence is TGCGCCAGCAGCCTGGGACAGGAGGCTGAAGCTTTCTTT.

The chain joins TRBV15 to TRBJ2-2, with a tentative D call TRBD2 (5 bases). CDR1 and CDR2 (germline): LNHNV, YYDKDF (reference sequence). V shed 1 base and J shed 5 bases, with 14 bases lying between them. The CDR3 is made up of 16 amino acids. The CDR3 DNA is TGTGCCACCAGCAGAGCTAAAACTAGGGATACCGGGGAGCTGTTTTTT. This codes for CATSRAKTRDTGELFF.

This chain's CDR3 is CASSLHLLVNIQYF. The DNA for the CDR3 is TGTGCCAGCAGCTTACACCTATTGGTAAACATTCAGTACTTC. The J gene is TRBJ2-4, the V gene TRBV11-2, with no clear D. The CDR3 length is 14 residues. V was trimmed by 2 bases and J by 6 bases, leaving 11 bases between them. Germline loops: CDR1 SGHAT, CDR2 FQNNGV.

The chain combines TRBV7-2 with TRBJ2-7, with 11 bases aligning to TRBD1. The germline V gene encodes CDR1 SGHTA and CDR2 FQGNSA. This CDR3 has 15 amino acids. The V segment lost 5 bases and the J segment 1 base; nucleotides outside the gene matches: 4. The CDR3 is CASSQGQGASYEQYF. CDR3 in DNA: TGTGCCAGCAGCCAAGGACAGGGGGCGTCCTACGAGCAGTACTTC. Full variable domain (outside the CDR3, taken from reference TRBV7-2 and TRBJ2-7): GAGVSQSPSNKVTEKGKDVELRCDPISGHTALYWYRQSLGQGLEFLIYFQGNSAPDKSGLPSDRFSAERTGGSVSTLTIQRTQQEDSAVYLCASSQGQGASYEQYFGPGTRLTVT.

This chain's CDR3 is CAISESPQVGTEAFF. CDR3 sequence (DNA): TGTGCCATCAGTGAGTCACCCCAAGTGGGCACTGAAGCTTTCTTT. J is TRBJ1-1 and V is TRBV10-3; D unresolved. There are 15 residues in the CDR3. The ends were cut back, 0 bases at V and 4 bases at J, with 12 bases in the middle. Germline CDR1 ENHRY, CDR2 SYGVKD.

This clone is a singleton in its sample. The V and J genes are TRBV7-6 and TRBJ1-4; 9 positions agree with TRBD1. The V gene end was trimmed by 5 bases and the J gene end by 8 bases; junction bases not matched to a gene: 9. Germline CDR1 SGHVS, CDR2 FNYEAQ. CDR3 size: 15 residues. CDR3 sequence (DNA): TGTGCCAGCAGCCGTCAACAGGGGGCCGAGGAAAAACTGTTTTTT. Amino acid sequence: CASSRQQGAEEKLFF.

This chain uses TRBV9 with TRBJ2-7; TRBD2 matches at 7 bases. CDR1 is SGDLS, CDR2 YYNGEE, per germline. The V and J ends lost 3 bases and 0 bases, in that order; junction bases with no gene match: 3. The CDR3 is made up of 14 amino acids. Here the CDR3 DNA reads TGTGCCAGCAGCGCCACTAGCGTCTCCTACGAGCAGTACTTC. It is translated as CASSATSVSYEQYF.

This chain uses TRBV18 with TRBJ2-3; D not resolved. This CDR3 spans 15 amino acids. CDR1 is KGHSH, CDR2 LQKENI, per germline. V was clipped by 3 bases and J by 0 bases, with 10 bases between them. CDR3 sequence (DNA): TGTGCCAGCTCACCGACATGGACCAGCACAGATACGCAGTATTTT. Translation: CASSPTWTSTDTQYF.

This chain joins TRBV10-3 and TRBJ1-6; TRBD1 matches at 7 bases. Germline CDR1 reads ENHRY; CDR2 reads SYGVKD. The ends lost 4 bases at V and 9 bases at J; junction bases unmatched: 6. CDR3 length: 14 amino acids. The chain's CDR3 is CAISGGTVGSPLHF. CDR3 DNA sequence: TGTGCCATCAGTGGGGGGACAGTAGGTTCACCCCTCCACTTT.

The rearrangement links TRBV6-2 or TRBV6-3 to TRBJ2-1, with 10 bases fitting TRBD2. Unmatched junction bases numbered 14, after V lost 0 bases and J lost 6 bases. Germline V CDR1 and CDR2: MNHEY, SVGEGT. There are 19 residues in the CDR3. The CDR3 sequence is CASSYSRLAGAGGINEQFF. The CDR3 DNA is TGTGCCAGCAGTTACTCGCGGCTAGCGGGGGCAGGTGGTATCAATGAGCAGTTCTTC.

This chain connects TRBV19 to TRBJ2-7; D unresolved. Trimming stripped 4 bases from V and 6 bases from J, with 10 bases between. Per germline, CDR1 LNHDA and CDR2 SQIVND (reference sequence). The CDR3 consists of 12 residues. CDR3 in amino acids: CASSRIDSEQYF. The CDR3 bases are TGTGCCAGTAGTAGAATCGATTCCGAGCAGTACTTC.